Listed below are T cell receptor beta chains from one sample, sequenced in a study of control samples from healthy donors and cancer patients. TCRdb keeps only in-frame clones here, not all; method: immunoSEQ multiplex PCR. This table has 65,000 to 95,000 clones, approximately 89% appearing once. Material for sequencing was blood. The receptors were gathered from a man over 45 in good health. Both conserved end residues are part of each CDR3. The D gene is left open where the match is weak. A clone size is listed for some rows: how often the clone was seen (once, few, many), or a class if it is expanded.

DNA: TGTGCCAGCAGTTACAAGTATACTGAAGCTTTCTTT
CDR3: CASSYKYTEAFF
D: -
J: TRBJ1-1
length: 12
size: once
V: TRBV6-2/TRBV6-3

DNA: TGTGCCAGCAGCCGGACAGGGGAGTATGGCTACACCTTC
CDR3: CASSRTGEYGYTF
D: TRBD1
J: TRBJ1-2
length: 13
size: -
V: TRBV25-1

DNA: TGCGCCAGCAGTGAGTCCAGGCAGGGCGTATCACCCCTCCACTTT
CDR3: CASSESRQGVSPLHF
D: -
J: TRBJ1-6
length: 15
size: -
V: TRBV10-2

DNA: TGTGCCAGCAGCGCCCCGGACCGCGGGCCCACTGAAGCTTTCTTT
CDR3: CASSAPDRGPTEAFF
D: -
J: TRBJ1-1
length: 15
size: -
V: TRBV9

DNA: TGTGCCAGTAGGCAGGGGAGCTCCTACAATGAGCAGTTCTTC
CDR3: CASRQGSSYNEQFF
D: -
J: TRBJ2-1
length: 14
size: -
V: TRBV19

DNA: TGTGCCAGCAGTCAACAGGGAAACGGGGAGCTGTTTTTT
CDR3: CASSQQGNGELFF
D: -
J: TRBJ2-2
length: 13
size: -
V: TRBV12-3/TRBV12-4

DNA: TGTGCCAGCAGCCCGACCCAGGGAGAGGATTCACCCCTCCACTTT
CDR3: CASSPTQGEDSPLHF
D: -
J: TRBJ1-6
length: 15
size: -
V: TRBV6-5

DNA: TGCGCCAGCAGCCAAGATCGGACTAGTGATACGCAGTATTTT
CDR3: CASSQDRTSDTQYF
D: TRBD2
J: TRBJ2-3
length: 14
size: few
V: TRBV4-3

DNA: TGCGCCAGCAGCCAAGATCGGGGGGGGTTCGAGCAGTACTTC
CDR3: CASSQDRGGFEQYF
D: TRBD2
J: TRBJ2-7
length: 14
size: -
V: TRBV4-1

DNA: TGTGCCAGCAGCTTCCGGGGGAACCACGAGCAGTACTTC
CDR3: CASSFRGNHEQYF
D: -
J: TRBJ2-7
length: 13
size: -
V: TRBV13

DNA: TGTGCCAGCACAGGACAGGGAAAAAGGAGCTACACCTTC
CDR3: CASTGQGKRSYTF
D: TRBD1
J: TRBJ1-2
length: 13
size: once
V: TRBV27

DNA: TGTGCCAGCACCCGCGGGAATAACTATGGCTACACCTTC
CDR3: CASTRGNNYGYTF
D: -
J: TRBJ1-2
length: 13
size: -
V: TRBV7-2

DNA: TGCGCCAGCAGCCCGGGAGTCTATGGCTACACCTTC
CDR3: CASSPGVYGYTF
D: -
J: TRBJ1-2
length: 12
size: -
V: TRBV5-1

DNA: TGTGCCAGCAGCTCTGGGGGAGCTATCTCCTATAATTCACCCCTCCACTTT
CDR3: CASSSGGAISYNSPLHF
D: -
J: TRBJ1-6
length: 17
size: -
V: TRBV5-4

DNA: TGTGCCAGCAGACCTCCTAGCGGGAGAGGCGAGCAGTTCTTC
CDR3: CASRPPSGRGEQFF
D: TRBD2
J: TRBJ2-1
length: 14
size: -
V: TRBV7-2

DNA: TGTGCCAGCCTTACTAGCGGGGGGAATACGCAGTATTTT
CDR3: CASLTSGGNTQYF
D: TRBD2
J: TRBJ2-3
length: 13
size: -
V: TRBV25-1

DNA: TGTGCCAGAAGCTTAGAAGGCGGGGTAGTCTGTGAGACCCAGTACTTC
CDR3: CARSLEGGVVCETQYF
D: -
J: TRBJ2-5
length: 16
size: -
V: TRBV7-5

DNA: TGCAGCGTTGGGTGGGTCAGGAGTACTAGCGACAGCACCGGGGAGCTGTTTTTT
CDR3: CSVGWVRSTSDSTGELFF
D: TRBD2
J: TRBJ2-2
length: 18
size: -
V: TRBV29-1

DNA: TGCGCCAGCAGTCAGGGAGGCATGACTGGCAATGAGCAGTTCTTC
CDR3: CASSQGGMTGNEQFF
D: -
J: TRBJ2-1
length: 15
size: -
V: TRBV4-3

DNA: TGTGCCAGCAGTTACTTGGCAGGGGAGTTTGCCCTAGATGGCTACACCTTC
CDR3: CASSYLAGEFALDGYTF
D: -
J: TRBJ1-2
length: 17
size: -
V: TRBV6-2/TRBV6-3

DNA: TGTGCCAGCGGAACACAAGGCATGAACACTGAAGCTTTCTTT
CDR3: CASGTQGMNTEAFF
D: -
J: TRBJ1-1
length: 14
size: -
V: TRBV28

DNA: TGTGCCAGCAGGAGACAGATAGAGACCCAGTACTTC
CDR3: CASRRQIETQYF
D: -
J: TRBJ2-5
length: 12
size: -
V: TRBV12-3/TRBV12-4

DNA: TGTGCCAGTACCATAGCGGGACGGGACAGGGGCGGAAACACCATATATTTT
CDR3: CASTIAGRDRGGNTIYF
D: TRBD1
J: TRBJ1-3
length: 17
size: -
V: TRBV19

DNA: TGTGCCAGCAACCCAGGGCCTGGGGGCTACACCTTC
CDR3: CASNPGPGGYTF
D: -
J: TRBJ1-2
length: 12
size: -
V: TRBV2

DNA: TGCAGTGCTAGTCTCGACAGGATGAACACCGGGGAGCTGTTTTTT
CDR3: CSASLDRMNTGELFF
D: -
J: TRBJ2-2
length: 15
size: few
V: TRBV20-1

DNA: TGTGCCAGCAGCGCGACAGGGTTGGGCGATCAGCAGTTCTTC
CDR3: CASSATGLGDQQFF
D: TRBD1
J: TRBJ2-1
length: 14
size: -
V: TRBV9

DNA: TGTGCCTGGGGGACAGGGGTCTATAATTCACCCCTCCACTTT
CDR3: CAWGTGVYNSPLHF
D: TRBD1
J: TRBJ1-6
length: 14
size: -
V: TRBV30

DNA: TGCGCCAGCAGACCGGAGACGGGGTTCGGAAACACCATATATTTT
CDR3: CASRPETGFGNTIYF
D: -
J: TRBJ1-3
length: 15
size: -
V: TRBV5-1

DNA: TGTGCCTGGAGCAAGAACAGCCCCCCTTTCTTT
CDR3: CAWSKNSPPFF
D: -
J: TRBJ1-1
length: 11
size: -
V: TRBV30

DNA: TGTGCCAGCAGCAAAGAGGGGTACGGGACACTCACTGAAGCTTTCTTT
CDR3: CASSKEGYGTLTEAFF
D: -
J: TRBJ1-1
length: 16
size: -
V: TRBV7-2

DNA: TGTGCCTGGAGTCTTAAGTCGGGACAGGGAAACACTGAAGCTTTCTTT
CDR3: CAWSLKSGQGNTEAFF
D: TRBD1
J: TRBJ1-1
length: 16
size: -
V: TRBV30

DNA: TGTGCCAGCAGCCAAGACCCGGGGCTTGAGACCCAGTACTTC
CDR3: CASSQDPGLETQYF
D: -
J: TRBJ2-5
length: 14
size: -
V: TRBV3-1/TRBV3-2

DNA: TGCGCCAGCAGCACCGACAGGGTTGAAAAACTGTTTTTT
CDR3: CASSTDRVEKLFF
D: TRBD1
J: TRBJ1-4
length: 13
size: -
V: TRBV5-1

DNA: TGTGCCAGCAGCCAAGGCTTCGACGGGGGGGCATCGTACCAAGAGACCCAGTACTTC
CDR3: CASSQGFDGGASYQETQYF
D: TRBD2
J: TRBJ2-5
length: 19
size: -
V: TRBV3-1/TRBV3-2

DNA: TGTGCCTGGAGTAAACGGGAAGTGAGGTTCTTC
CDR3: CAWSKREVRFF
D: -
J: TRBJ2-1
length: 11
size: -
V: TRBV30

DNA: TGTGCCAGTATGCCCCTGGGGGAAGGCCTCACTGAAGCTTTCTTT
CDR3: CASMPLGEGLTEAFF
D: -
J: TRBJ1-1
length: 15
size: -
V: TRBV19

DNA: TGTGCCAGTAGTATGGATCGGGATACGCAGTATTTT
CDR3: CASSMDRDTQYF
D: -
J: TRBJ2-3
length: 12
size: -
V: TRBV19

DNA: TGTGCCAGCAGTGAAGAAGAGGGGAACTATGGCTACACCTTC
CDR3: CASSEEEGNYGYTF
D: -
J: TRBJ1-2
length: 14
size: -
V: TRBV2

DNA: TGTGCCAGCAGTTCCAGCAGAGGGTATGGCTACACCTTC
CDR3: CASSSSRGYGYTF
D: -
J: TRBJ1-2
length: 13
size: few
V: TRBV12-3/TRBV12-4

DNA: TGTGCCAGCAGTTTAGGACAGGGGAATCAGCCCCAGCATTTT
CDR3: CASSLGQGNQPQHF
D: TRBD1
J: TRBJ1-5
length: 14
size: -
V: TRBV27

DNA: TGTGCCAGCAGTTCAGCCCTACAGGGCTGGGCTTTCTTT
CDR3: CASSSALQGWAFF
D: -
J: TRBJ1-1
length: 13
size: -
V: TRBV28

DNA: TGCGCCAGCAGCCAAGTCCCAGGGGATCACACTGAAGCTTTCTTT
CDR3: CASSQVPGDHTEAFF
D: -
J: TRBJ1-1
length: 15
size: -
V: TRBV4-3

DNA: TGTGCCTGGAGTAAACCTACCGGGGGACTGTACGAGCAGTACTTC
CDR3: CAWSKPTGGLYEQYF
D: -
J: TRBJ2-7
length: 15
size: -
V: TRBV30

DNA: TGTGCCAGCAGTTTCCCCGCGGCTAGCGGGACCGTTGGGTCCTACGAGCAGTACTTC
CDR3: CASSFPAASGTVGSYEQYF
D: TRBD2
J: TRBJ2-7
length: 19
size: few
V: TRBV28

DNA: TGTGCCACCAGCAGAGATAACGAGGGGATGGCTGAAGCTTTCTTT
CDR3: CATSRDNEGMAEAFF
D: -
J: TRBJ1-1
length: 15
size: -
V: TRBV15

DNA: TGTGCCAGCAGCTTGGCCGGTAACAGGGTAGGTCAGCCCCAGCATTTT
CDR3: CASSLAGNRVGQPQHF
D: -
J: TRBJ1-5
length: 16
size: -
V: TRBV5-6

DNA: TGTGCCAGCGCCCCGGGACTAGCGGGAGAGGGGGAGCTGTTTTTT
CDR3: CASAPGLAGEGELFF
D: TRBD2
J: TRBJ2-2
length: 15
size: -
V: TRBV2

DNA: TGTGCCAGCAGCCCTCGCGGAGTGTCAGCCCGCACAGATACGCAGTATTTT
CDR3: CASSPRGVSARTDTQYF
D: -
J: TRBJ2-3
length: 17
size: -
V: TRBV7-8

DNA: TGTGCCACCAGTCGGGTCGGGGTGGGCTCCTACAATGAGCAGTTCTTC
CDR3: CATSRVGVGSYNEQFF
D: -
J: TRBJ2-1
length: 16
size: -
V: TRBV24-1

DNA: TGTGCCAGCAGTTACCCGCATCGACAGCCCCAGCATTTT
CDR3: CASSYPHRQPQHF
D: -
J: TRBJ1-5
length: 13
size: -
V: TRBV6-2/TRBV6-3

DNA: TGTGCCAGCAGTTTAGGTATCTACAATGAGCAGTTCTTC
CDR3: CASSLGIYNEQFF
D: -
J: TRBJ2-1
length: 13
size: -
V: TRBV12-3/TRBV12-4

DNA: TGTGCCAGCAGCTTTGGCAGGGGAGGCAATCAGCCCCAGCATTTT
CDR3: CASSFGRGGNQPQHF
D: -
J: TRBJ1-5
length: 15
size: -
V: TRBV11-1

DNA: TGTGCCATCAGTGAGTCGAATGGGGCCCAGCATTTT
CDR3: CAISESNGAQHF
D: -
J: TRBJ1-5
length: 12
size: -
V: TRBV10-3

DNA: TGCAGTGCTAGGGAAAACTACGAGCAGTACTTC
CDR3: CSARENYEQYF
D: -
J: TRBJ2-7
length: 11
size: -
V: TRBV20-1

DNA: TGCGCCAGCAGCTTGGCAGGGGATACATACAATGAGCAGTTCTTC
CDR3: CASSLAGDTYNEQFF
D: -
J: TRBJ2-1
length: 15
size: few
V: TRBV5-1

DNA: TGTGCCAGCAGCTTATCCTCTTGGGGGGACAAGGGCTACACCTTC
CDR3: CASSLSSWGDKGYTF
D: -
J: TRBJ1-2
length: 15
size: -
V: TRBV7-2

DNA: TGTGCCAGCAGCCAAGAAAGGGGGGAGCAGTTCTTC
CDR3: CASSQERGEQFF
D: -
J: TRBJ2-1
length: 12
size: -
V: TRBV3-1/TRBV3-2

DNA: TGTGCCAGCAGCTCGGGCCTTCGGCGGAACACTGAAGCTTTCTTT
CDR3: CASSSGLRRNTEAFF
D: -
J: TRBJ1-1
length: 15
size: -
V: TRBV7-8

DNA: TGCGCCAGCAAGTTGGGGGCCGGGGAGCTGTTTTTT
CDR3: CASKLGAGELFF
D: -
J: TRBJ2-2
length: 12
size: -
V: TRBV4-1